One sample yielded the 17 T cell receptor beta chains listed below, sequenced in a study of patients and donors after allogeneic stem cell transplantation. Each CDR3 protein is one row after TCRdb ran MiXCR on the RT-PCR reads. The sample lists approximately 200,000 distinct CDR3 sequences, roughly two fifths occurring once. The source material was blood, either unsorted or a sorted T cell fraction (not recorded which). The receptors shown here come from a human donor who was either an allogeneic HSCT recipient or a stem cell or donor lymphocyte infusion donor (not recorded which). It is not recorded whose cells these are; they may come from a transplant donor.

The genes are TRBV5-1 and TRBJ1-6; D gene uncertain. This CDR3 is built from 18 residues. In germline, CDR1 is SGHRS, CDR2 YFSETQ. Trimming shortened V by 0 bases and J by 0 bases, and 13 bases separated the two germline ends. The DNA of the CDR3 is TGCGCCAGCAGCTTGGAACCCATGGCGAGCTCCTATAATTCACCCCTCCACTTT. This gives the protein CASSLEPMASSYNSPLHF.

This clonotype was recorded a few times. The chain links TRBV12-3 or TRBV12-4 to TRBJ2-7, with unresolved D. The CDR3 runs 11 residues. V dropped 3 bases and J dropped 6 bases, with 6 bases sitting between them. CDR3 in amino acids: CASSFKVEQYF. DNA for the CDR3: TGTGCCAGCAGTTTCAAGGTCGAGCAGTACTTC.

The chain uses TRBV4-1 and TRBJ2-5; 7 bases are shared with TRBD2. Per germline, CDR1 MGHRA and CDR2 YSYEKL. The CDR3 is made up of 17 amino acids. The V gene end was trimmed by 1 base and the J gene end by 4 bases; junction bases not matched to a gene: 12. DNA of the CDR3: TGCGCCAGCAGCCAAGTTTCTGGACTAGGGTTCCCAGAGACCCAGTACTTC. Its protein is CASSQVSGLGFPETQYF.

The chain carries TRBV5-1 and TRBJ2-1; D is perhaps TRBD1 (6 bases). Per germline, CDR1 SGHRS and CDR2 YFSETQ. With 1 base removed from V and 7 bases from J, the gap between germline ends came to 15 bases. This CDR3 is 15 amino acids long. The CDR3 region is CASSLRSRGWNEQFF. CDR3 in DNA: TGCGCCAGCAGCTTGAGGTCGAGGGGGTGGAATGAGCAGTTCTTC.

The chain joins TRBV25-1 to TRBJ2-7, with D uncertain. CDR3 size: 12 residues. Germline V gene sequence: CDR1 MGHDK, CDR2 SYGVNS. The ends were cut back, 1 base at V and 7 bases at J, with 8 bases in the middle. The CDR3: CASSESIGEQYF. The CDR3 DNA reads TGTGCCAGCAGTGAATCCATAGGGGAGCAGTACTTC.

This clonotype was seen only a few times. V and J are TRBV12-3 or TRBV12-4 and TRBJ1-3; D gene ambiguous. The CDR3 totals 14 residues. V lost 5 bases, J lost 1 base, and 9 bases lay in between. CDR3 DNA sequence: TGTGCCAGCAGTAAATCGGGGTCTGGAAACACCATATATTTT. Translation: CASSKSGSGNTIYF.

The CDR3 is CATSRAAEDYGYTF. Here the CDR3 DNA reads TGTGCCACCAGCAGAGCCGCAGAGGACTATGGCTACACCTTC. The chain links TRBV15 to TRBJ1-2, with no clear D. V was cut by 1 base and J by 3 bases, with 9 bases left in between. Germline values: CDR1 LNHNV, CDR2 YYDKDF (reference sequence). The CDR3 consists of 14 residues.

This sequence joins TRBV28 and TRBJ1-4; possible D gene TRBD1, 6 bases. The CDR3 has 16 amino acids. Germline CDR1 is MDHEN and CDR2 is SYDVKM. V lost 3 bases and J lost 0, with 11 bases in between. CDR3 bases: TGTGCCAGCAGTTTGTGGGGACAACCAACTAATGAAAAACTGTTTTTT. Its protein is CASSLWGQPTNEKLFF.

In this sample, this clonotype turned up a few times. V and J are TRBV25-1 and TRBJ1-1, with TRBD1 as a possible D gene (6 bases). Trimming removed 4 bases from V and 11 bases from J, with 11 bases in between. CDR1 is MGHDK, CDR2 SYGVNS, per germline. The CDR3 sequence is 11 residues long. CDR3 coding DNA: TGTGCCAGCAGTGGGGGGCCTTGGGCTTTCTTT. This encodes CASSGGPWAFF. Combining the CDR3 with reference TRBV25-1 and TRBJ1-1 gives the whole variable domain EADIYQTPRYLVIGTGKKITLECSQTMGHDKMYWYQQDPGMELHLIHYSYGVNSTEKGDLSSESTVSRIRTEHFPLTLESARPSHTSQYLCASSGGPWAFFGQGTRLTVV.

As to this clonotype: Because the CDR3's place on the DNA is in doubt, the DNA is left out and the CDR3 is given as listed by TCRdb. CDR3 residues: CISVSGGRPEQYF. This sequence joins TRBV7-5 and TRBJ2-7; no DNA check was done on the table's D call, TRBD1. TRBV7-5 is annotated as a pseudogene. Including both end residues, the CDR3 is 13 amino acids long.

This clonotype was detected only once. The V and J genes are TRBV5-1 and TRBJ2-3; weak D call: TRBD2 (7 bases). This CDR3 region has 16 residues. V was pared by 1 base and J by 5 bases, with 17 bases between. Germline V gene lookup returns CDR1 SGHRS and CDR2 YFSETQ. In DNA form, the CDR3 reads TGCGCCAGCAGCTTGATTGGGGTCGGGGGGCGAGATACGCAGTATTTT. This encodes CASSLIGVGGRDTQYF. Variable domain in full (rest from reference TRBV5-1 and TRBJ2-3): KAGVTQTPRYLIKTRGQQVTLSCSPISGHRSVSWYQQTPGQGLQFLFEYFSETQRNKGNFPGRFSGRQFSNSRSEMNVSTLELGDSALYLCASSLIGVGGRDTQYFGPGTRLTVL.

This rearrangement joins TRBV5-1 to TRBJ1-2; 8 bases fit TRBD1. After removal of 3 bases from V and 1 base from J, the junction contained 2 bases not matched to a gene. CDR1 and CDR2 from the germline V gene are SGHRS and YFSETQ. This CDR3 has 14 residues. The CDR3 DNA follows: TGCGCCAGCAGCTGGGACAGGAATAACTATGGCTACACCTTC. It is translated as CASSWDRNNYGYTF.

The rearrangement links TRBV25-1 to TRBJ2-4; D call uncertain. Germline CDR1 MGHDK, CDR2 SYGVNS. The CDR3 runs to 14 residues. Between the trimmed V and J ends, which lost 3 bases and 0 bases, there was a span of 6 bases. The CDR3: CASSDQLAKNIQYF. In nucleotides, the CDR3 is TGTGCCAGCAGTGACCAGTTAGCCAAAAACATTCAGTACTTC.

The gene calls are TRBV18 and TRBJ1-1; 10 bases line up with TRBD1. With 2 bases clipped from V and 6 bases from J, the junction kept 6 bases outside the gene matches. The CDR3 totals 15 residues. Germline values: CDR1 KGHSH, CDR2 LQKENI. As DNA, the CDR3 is TGTGCCAGCTCACCAGGGACAGGGGATTTCGCTGAAGCTTTCTTT. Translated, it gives CASSPGTGDFAEAFF.

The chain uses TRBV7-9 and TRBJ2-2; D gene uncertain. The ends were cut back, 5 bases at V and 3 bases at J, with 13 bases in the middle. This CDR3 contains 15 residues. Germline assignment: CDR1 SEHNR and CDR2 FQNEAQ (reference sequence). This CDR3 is CASSAALGYTGELFF. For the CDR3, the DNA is TGTGCCAGCAGCGCAGCCCTGGGTTACACCGGGGAGCTGTTTTTT.

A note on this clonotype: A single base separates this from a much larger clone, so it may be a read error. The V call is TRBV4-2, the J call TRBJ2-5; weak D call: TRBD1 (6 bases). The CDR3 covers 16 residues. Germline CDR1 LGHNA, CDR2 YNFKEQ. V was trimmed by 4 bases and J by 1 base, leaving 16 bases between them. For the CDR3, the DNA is TGTGCCAGCAGCCTCCACAGGGAGATGATCCAAGAGACCCAGTACTTC. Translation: CASSLHREMIQETQYF.

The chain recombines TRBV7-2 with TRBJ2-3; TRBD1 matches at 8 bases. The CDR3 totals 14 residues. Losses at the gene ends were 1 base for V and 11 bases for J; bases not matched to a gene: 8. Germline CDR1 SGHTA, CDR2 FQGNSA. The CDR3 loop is CASSLGGTGRQQYF. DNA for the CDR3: TGTGCCAGCAGCTTAGGAGGGACAGGACGACAGCAGTATTTT.